These 7 T cell receptor beta chains came from one sample sequenced in a study of shared clonotypes between healthy human individuals. The method was immunoSEQ multiplex PCR; TCRdb's version includes in-frame clones alone and lacks a portion of them. The sample carries some 1 million clones, more than 65% recorded once. Input material: memory CD4+ T cells sorted from blood. Noted subset: CD45RA-negative fraction. Receptor source: a man aged 18 to 29 in good health.

This chain joins TRBV2 and TRBJ2-7; D is unresolved. Germline V CDR1 and CDR2: SNHLY, FYNNEI. This CDR3 region has 11 residues. Trimming cost V 6 bases and J 7 bases, with 10 bases left between them. As DNA, the CDR3 is TGTGCCAGCAGCTCCGCCATTGAGCAGTACTTC. Translating it yields CASSSAIEQYF. The whole variable domain, remainder taken from reference TRBV2 and TRBJ2-7, is EPEVTQTPSHQVTQMGQEVILRCVPISNHLYFYWYRQILGQKVEFLVSFYNNEISEKSEIFDDQFSVERPDGSNFTLKIRSTKLEDSAMYFCASSSAIEQYFGPGTRLTVT.

The chain carries TRBV18 and TRBJ2-3; a possible D gene is TRBD1 (5 bases). Germline loops: CDR1 KGHSH, CDR2 LQKENI. V gave up 2 bases and J gave up 6 bases, with 12 bases separating them. The CDR3 runs 14 residues. The CDR3 region is CASSPFAGKDTQYF. The CDR3 nucleotides read TGTGCCAGCTCACCATTCGCAGGGAAGGATACGCAGTATTTT.

This clone was recorded once. CDR3 amino acids: CASSLWQGSTDTQYF. The CDR3 nucleotides read TGTGCCAGCAGCTTATGGCAAGGTAGCACAGATACGCAGTATTTT. V usage is TRBV7-2 and J usage is TRBJ2-3, with no clear D. This CDR3 region has 15 residues. Germline-derived CDR1 and CDR2 are SGHTA and FQGNSA. V shed 2 bases and J shed 0 bases, with 9 bases lying between them.

The chain has TRBV4-2 and TRBJ2-5, with D perhaps given as TRBD1 or TRBD2 (6 bases each). CDR3 length: 15 amino acids. Trimming pared 1 base from V and 3 bases from J, leaving 12 bases between. Germline V gene data show CDR1 as LGHNA and CDR2 as YNFKEQ. CDR3 sequence reads: CASSQGVGGEETQYF. DNA for the CDR3: TGTGCCAGCAGCCAAGGCGTCGGGGGCGAAGAGACCCAGTACTTC.

About this clone: This CDR3 is also generated by other DNA sequences in the sample. The V and J genes are TRBV27 and TRBJ1-2; tentatively, D is TRBD1 (5 bases). This CDR3 contains 13 residues. CDR1 MNHEY and CDR2 SMNVEV come from the germline V gene (reference sequence). The V gene lost 4 bases and the J gene lost 4 bases, with 10 bases spanning the gap. The CDR3 reads CASSSAGGYGYTF. CDR3 coding DNA: TGTGCCAGCAGTTCGGCGGGGGGCTATGGCTACACCTTC.

This clone was detected only once. This chain connects TRBV19 to TRBJ2-1; D is undetermined. The CDR3 is 15 amino acids. CDR1 is LNHDA and CDR2 is SQIVND in the germline V gene (reference sequence). V was pared by 5 bases and J by 3 bases, with 14 bases between. CDR3 sequence: CASSATGYFYNEQFF. The CDR3 bases are TGTGCCAGTAGTGCGACTGGGTATTTCTACAATGAGCAGTTCTTC.

J is TRBJ2-7 and V is TRBV25-1; perhaps TRBD1 as D (7 bases). This CDR3 is built from 14 residues. Germline V CDR1 and CDR2: MGHDK, SYGVNS. V was pared by 6 bases and J by 4 bases, with 16 bases between. This CDR3 reads CASRAGGGRYEQYF. In DNA, the CDR3 is TGTGCCAGCAGGGCCGGAGGGGGCAGGTACGAGCAGTACTTC.